Listed here is a single T cell receptor (beta chain). This clone was observed a handful of times. Its antigen remains undetermined. Base qualities are missing; no much larger clone stands one base away. The sample belongs to a study of a mutant IDH1 vaccine in newly diagnosed glioma (dated by TCRdb to the early 2020s). About the investigation overall: Of the roughly 30 treated patients, approximately 62% were male and 37.5% were female, and a mean age of 40.4 years was recorded. Before enrollment, most patients had been given radiochemotherapy with temozolomide as standard therapy, while the rest had received either radiotherapy alone or temozolomide alone. For exploratory analyses, about 25 treated patients had longitudinal TCRB deep sequencing done wherever samples were available. Peripheral blood samples were drawn at six visits, namely V03 (baseline), V05, V07, V10, V12 and V13.

What this sample's time point label stands for: baseline, week 1 (first vaccination visit). The sample's treatment or condition label is to be understood as: pre-vaccination baseline after standard-of-care therapy. All donors had newly diagnosed IDH1-mutant astrocytomas of WHO grade 3 or 4 that showed loss of nuclear ATRX. The samples were drawn from NOA16, a multicentre, single-arm, open-label phase I trial in Germany that tested a mutant IDH1 peptide vaccine in humans for the first time. Blood drawn at visit V03 was used as the baseline sample for immunogenicity testing. The DNeasy Blood and Tissue Kit was used to extract genomic DNA from EDTA blood for TCRB sequencing. What the work shows at the level of the full study, not this receptor alone: PBMC samples for TCRB deep sequencing were selected based on availability. Immune responses induced by the vaccine were seen in over 80% of patients across multiple MHC alleles. No apparent relationship was observed between pseudoprogression and alterations in the top peripheral T cell clonotypes detected by TCRB sequencing. It was noted by the authors that analyses of patient blood samples could not be reproduced owing to sample limitations.

Receptor amplification or capture employed the immunoSEQ multiplex PCR assay. Rearranged TCR beta chain sequences were amplified with the hsTCRB Kit following the manufacturer's protocol. An Illumina MiSeq was used to sequence the TCRB libraries. In the original analysis: The proprietary platform of the kit vendor was used for demultiplexing, trimming and gene mapping. Held by TCRdb, this immuneACCESS table contains in-frame sequences only and omits some clones. Under half of the omission traces to an unresolved V gene where checked; the cause of the rest is unknown. The V and J calls and the clone size are those of that table, but D and trimming were determined from the DNA. This sample gives 90,000 to 95,000 clones in total; approximately 83% of them show up just once. Approximately 7.4% of the sample rests with the top ten. This specimen consisted of PBMCs, obtained from a glioma patient treated with radiotherapy, temozolomide or both. The sequence derives from a woman aged 45 to 65 with glioma.

The CDR3 corresponds to CASSRPRDRGLVAFF. DNA sequence: TGTGCCAGCAGTAGACCCCGGGACAGGGGGCTTGTTGCTTTCTTT. The chain joins TRBV6-5 to TRBJ1-1; a stretch of 12 junction bases matches TRBD1. V trim: 5 bases; J trim: 11 bases; unmatched bases: 12. CDR1 and CDR2 (MNHEY, SVGAGI) derive from the germline V gene. The CDR3 measures 15 amino acids from cysteine to phenylalanine. This entry keeps only the CDR3 DNA: 45 bases, framed from base 1.